Listed below are T cell receptor beta chains from one sample, sequenced in a study of T cells in localized non-small cell lung cancer. TCRdb's copy holds only in-frame clones and misses some; the assay was immunoSEQ multiplex PCR. Here the sample spans over a thousand clones, approximately 37% being singletons. The sequencing here drew on lung tumor tissue, taken before any cancer treatment. All receptors come from a male donor aged 60 or over with stage II squamous cell lung carcinoma. The CDR3 runs from the conserved cysteine through the conserved F or W. D genes are given only for firm matches. Size tells how often a clone was seen (once, few, many) or the class of an expanded clone, and some rows leave it out.

clone_size,d_call,v_call,cdr3_length,j_call,cdr3_nt,cdr3_aa
few,TRBD2,TRBV6-8,14,TRBJ2-7,TGTGCCAGCAAGCTAAGCGGGGGGTTTACGGAGCAGTACTTC,CASKLSGGFTEQYF
once,NA,TRBV29-1,12,TRBJ1-2,TGCAGCACCGACAATGGTCAGGATGGCTACACCTTC,CSTDNGQDGYTF
NA,NA,TRBV6-8,14,TRBJ2-1,TGTGCCAGCACCTTCCACGGACGTAACAATGAGCAGTTCTTC,CASTFHGRNNEQFF
NA,NA,TRBV28,15,TRBJ1-3,TGTGCCAGCAGACGAGCCGGCCTCAGGGGAAACACCATATATTTT,CASRRAGLRGNTIYF
NA,NA,TRBV5-1,14,TRBJ2-2,TGCGCCAGCAGCCCCGGACAGAACACCGGGGAGCTGTTTTTT,CASSPGQNTGELFF
NA,NA,TRBV30,15,TRBJ1-1,TGTGCCTGGAGTCTACCCGGGGCAGGGAACCGTGAAGCTTTCTTT,CAWSLPGAGNREAFF
NA,TRBD1,TRBV11-3,15,TRBJ1-2,TGTGCCAGCAGCTTAGGCATGACAGGGACCTATGGCTACACCTTC,CASSLGMTGTYGYTF
NA,TRBD2,TRBV14,16,TRBJ2-2,TGTGCCAGCAGTCCGACCCGGGGTAGCGGGGACGGGGAGCTGTTTTTT,CASSPTRGSGDGELFF
few,NA,TRBV11-3,17,TRBJ2-6,TGTGCCAGCAGCTTCTCGACGGGGGCATCTGGGGCCAACGTCCTGACTTTC,CASSFSTGASGANVLTF
few,NA,TRBV6-8,12,TRBJ1-1,TGTGCCATCAGTGCCGGGAACACTGAAGCTTTCTTT,CAISAGNTEAFF
NA,NA,TRBV9,12,TRBJ1-2,TGTGCCAGCAGTGGGACTCTGACTGGCTACACCTTC,CASSGTLTGYTF
NA,TRBD2,TRBV11-3,15,TRBJ2-3,TGTGCCAGCAGCTTGAGCGGGAAGATCACAGATACGCAGTATTTT,CASSLSGKITDTQYF
NA,NA,TRBV1,13,TRBJ1-2,TGCGCCAGCAGCCAAGGCAGGTTCGGGGGCTACACCTTC,CASSQGRFGGYTF
medium-sized,NA,TRBV7-8,13,TRBJ1-1,TGTGCCAGCAGCTCCGGACCGAACACTGAAGCTTTCTTT,CASSSGPNTEAFF
few,NA,TRBV11-3,14,TRBJ2-5,TGTGCCAGCAGCTTGAGGAGGGAATCAGAGACCCAGTACTTC,CASSLRRESETQYF
NA,NA,TRBV19,16,TRBJ1-4,TGTGCCAGTAGTATAAACTGGGCAGGGGCGAATGAAAAACTGTTTTTT,CASSINWAGANEKLFF
NA,NA,TRBV25-1,13,TRBJ1-1,TGTGCCAGCAGTGAATCTGGGAGAACTGAAGCTTTCTTT,CASSESGRTEAFF
NA,TRBD2,TRBV4-1,16,TRBJ2-3,TGCGCCAGCAGCCAAGATGTGCAGCGGGACACAGATACGCAGTATTTT,CASSQDVQRDTDTQYF
NA,NA,TRBV19,13,TRBJ2-5,TGTGCCAGTAGTATTAAGGGAGGCGAGACCCAGTACTTC,CASSIKGGETQYF
few,NA,TRBV9,13,TRBJ1-4,TGTGCCAGCAGTCCTCTCCCGGGGGAAAAACTGTTTTTT,CASSPLPGEKLFF
once,NA,TRBV18,14,TRBJ2-7,TGTGCCAGCTCACCACCGGACACCCCCTACGAGCAGTACTTC,CASSPPDTPYEQYF
few,NA,TRBV10-2,13,TRBJ1-5,TGCGCCAGCACCCAGGGGAGCAATCAGCCCCAGCATTTT,CASTQGSNQPQHF
NA,TRBD2,TRBV29-1,17,TRBJ2-2,TGCAGCGTTGCTTTCCCAACTAGCGGAGCGAACACCGGGGAGCTGTTTTTT,CSVAFPTSGANTGELFF
few,NA,TRBV6-8,14,TRBJ1-2,TGTGCCAGCAGCTCCCCCCGGAATGACTATGGCTACACCTTC,CASSSPRNDYGYTF
NA,NA,TRBV10-3,12,TRBJ1-2,TGTGCCATCAGTGAGCGTGACAGTGGCTACACCTTC,CAISERDSGYTF
NA,TRBD2,TRBV9,14,TRBJ2-2,TGTGCCAGCGGTAGCGGGATCAACACCGGGGAGCTGTTTTTT,CASGSGINTGELFF
NA,TRBD1,TRBV19,13,TRBJ1-3,TGTGCCACCGACAGGGGCGGAGGAAACACCATATATTTT,CATDRGGGNTIYF
NA,NA,TRBV19,16,TRBJ1-5,TGTGCCAGTACCCTCACAGGGACCTATAGCAATCAGCCCCAGCATTTT,CASTLTGTYSNQPQHF
NA,TRBD2,TRBV6-8,16,TRBJ2-1,TGTGCCAGCAGTTATCTCAGCGGGAGGGCCAGAGATGAGCAGTTCTTC,CASSYLSGRARDEQFF
NA,TRBD2,TRBV29-1,13,TRBJ2-1,TGCAGCGTTCGCGGGACTATTCTCAATGAGCAGTTCTTC,CSVRGTILNEQFF
few,TRBD2,TRBV10-3,20,TRBJ2-2,TGTGCCATCAGTGAGTCGATCGTGGGACTAGCGGGGGACCACACCGGGGAGCTGTTTTTT,CAISESIVGLAGDHTGELFF
once,NA,TRBV29-1,13,TRBJ1-1,TGCAGCGTTGTCGCGGGAAGGAACACTGAAGCTTTCTTT,CSVVAGRNTEAFF
few,TRBD2,TRBV11-3,17,TRBJ2-4,TGTGCCAGCAGCTTAGGGATGACTAGCCGTCTGGCGGACATTCAGTACTTC,CASSLGMTSRLADIQYF
NA,TRBD1,TRBV29-1,13,TRBJ1-1,TGCAGCGGAGGGACAGGGACTCCGGCTGAAGCTTTCTTT,CSGGTGTPAEAFF
NA,NA,TRBV9,14,TRBJ1-1,TGTGCCAGCAGCGTAGAACCCGGGAGGGGTGAAGCTTTCTTT,CASSVEPGRGEAFF
NA,TRBD1,TRBV18,15,TRBJ2-3,TGTGCCAACTCTCATAGACAGGGGAAGACAGATACGCAGTATTTT,CANSHRQGKTDTQYF
few,NA,TRBV9,15,TRBJ1-1,TGTGCCAGCAGTGTAGGACTGGGGAGAGGCACTGAAGCTTTCTTT,CASSVGLGRGTEAFF
few,NA,TRBV15,14,TRBJ2-4,TGTGCCACCAGCCCCAGTAGAGGGGGAAACATTCAGTACTTC,CATSPSRGGNIQYF
medium-sized,NA,TRBV6-8,16,TRBJ1-3,TGTGCCAGCAGCACGGACGGGGCCGCCGCTGGAAACACCATATATTTT,CASSTDGAAAGNTIYF
NA,NA,TRBV6-8,15,TRBJ2-6,TGTGCCAGCACCGGACAGTTCTCTGGGGCCAACGTCCTGACTTTC,CASTGQFSGANVLTF
NA,TRBD1,TRBV30,13,TRBJ2-5,TGTGCCTGCACCGGGACAGGACAAGAGACCCAGTACTTC,CACTGTGQETQYF
NA,NA,TRBV10-1,13,TRBJ2-7,TGCGCCAGCAGTGACCCGTCAACCTACGAGCAGTACTTC,CASSDPSTYEQYF
NA,TRBD1,TRBV25-1,16,TRBJ2-1,TGTGCCAGCAGTGAAACCGGGACAGGGGTCCACAATGAGCAGTTCTTC,CASSETGTGVHNEQFF
few,NA,TRBV11-3,15,TRBJ2-1,TGTGCCAGCAGCTCGACAGCGGGTGGGTACAATGAGCAGTTCTTC,CASSSTAGGYNEQFF
NA,TRBD2,TRBV18,15,TRBJ2-1,TGTGCCAGCTCGCAGGGACTAGCGGGAGGCGGTGAGCAGTTCTTC,CASSQGLAGGGEQFF
NA,NA,TRBV1,17,TRBJ1-4,TGCGCCAGCAGCCAACTCTCGGCGGTTGAATCGAATGAAAAACTGTTTTTT,CASSQLSAVESNEKLFF
NA,NA,TRBV19,17,TRBJ2-3,TGTGCCAGTAGTATACCCCTTTCGACCGCCAGGGGATATACGCAGTATTTT,CASSIPLSTARGYTQYF
NA,NA,TRBV19,14,TRBJ2-7,TGTGCCAGTAAAGGTCAAGGATGGGCCTACGAGCAGTACTTC,CASKGQGWAYEQYF
NA,NA,TRBV11-3,14,TRBJ2-2,TGTGCCAGCAGCGTAACAGGGTTCACCGGGGAGCTGTTTTTT,CASSVTGFTGELFF
NA,NA,TRBV18,14,TRBJ2-1,TGTGCCAGCTCACCACCGTCGAGGGTCAATGAGCAGTTCTTC,CASSPPSRVNEQFF
once,NA,TRBV19,16,TRBJ2-2,TGTGCCAGTAGTATAACGGCGGCCCTGAAACCCGGGGAGCTGTTTTTT,CASSITAALKPGELFF
NA,TRBD1,TRBV11-3,14,TRBJ1-1,TGTGCCAGCAGCGTTGACAGGGGAGGGACTGAAGCTTTCTTT,CASSVDRGGTEAFF
few,TRBD1,TRBV11-3,16,TRBJ2-3,TGTGCCAGCAGCCCGCGAGACAGGGGGAAGGCAGATACGCAGTATTTT,CASSPRDRGKADTQYF
large,TRBD1,TRBV6-8,15,TRBJ1-4,TGTGCCAGCAGTTACCAGGGGGGCACTAATGAAAAACTGTTTTTT,CASSYQGGTNEKLFF
NA,NA,TRBV19,17,TRBJ2-1,TGTGCCAGTAGTATATCTCCGGGACTCGGCTCCTACAATGAGCAGTTCTTC,CASSISPGLGSYNEQFF
NA,NA,TRBV18,16,TRBJ1-4,TGTGCCAGCTCACCTCAGGGGAGCCTAACTAATGAAAAACTGTTTTTT,CASSPQGSLTNEKLFF
NA,NA,TRBV1,16,TRBJ2-1,TGCACCAGCAGCCAAGATGGGGATCTTCCCTACAATGAGCAGTTCTTC,CTSSQDGDLPYNEQFF
NA,TRBD1,TRBV6-8,14,TRBJ2-7,TGTGCCAGCAGCCGACCCGGGGACAGGGAAAACCAGTACTTC,CASSRPGDRENQYF
few,NA,TRBV30,16,TRBJ2-2,TGTGCCTGGAGAGTAGTCTACAAGGGCGACACCGGGGAGCTGTTTTTT,CAWRVVYKGDTGELFF